This passage covers 28 T cell receptor beta chains from one sample sequenced in a study of memory CD4+ T cells and cytomegalovirus serostatus. The sort gate was single viable CD3+CD4+CD8-CD45RO+ cells for memory CD4+ T cells. The data were produced by immunoSEQ multiplex PCR, yet TCRdb's version contains in-frame clones alone and is incomplete. The repertoire holds some 44,000 clones, with less than 85% as singletons. What was sequenced was memory CD4+ T cells from blood. These receptor sequences come from an adult in good health and CMV-seronegative.

This sequence joins TRBV11-2 and TRBJ2-5; tentatively, D is TRBD1 (5 bases). This CDR3 is built from 14 residues. V gave up 5 bases and J gave up 3 bases, with 13 bases separating them. The V gene's germline CDR1 is SGHAT and CDR2 FQNNGV. The CDR3 DNA reads TGTGCCAGCAGCCTAGGGGTCAGAGAAGAGACCCAGTACTTC. This gives the protein CASSLGVREETQYF.

About this clone itself: Other DNA sequences from this sample encode an identical CDR3 as well. This rearrangement joins TRBV7-2 to TRBJ2-7; tentatively, D is TRBD2 (7 bases). Germline V gene sequence: CDR1 SGHTA, CDR2 FQGNSA. V was clipped by 1 base and J by 4 bases, with 14 bases between them. This CDR3 comprises 15 residues. This CDR3 reads CASSLVVGGQYEQYF. The CDR3 nucleotides read TGTGCCAGCAGCTTAGTGGTGGGGGGGCAGTACGAGCAGTACTTC.

The chain has TRBV5-1 and TRBJ2-1; 7 bases agree with TRBD2. There are 16 residues in the CDR3. Germline-derived CDR1 and CDR2 are SGHRS and YFSETQ. V shed 0 bases and J 3 bases; nucleotides not matched to a gene: 6. This chain's CDR3 is CASSLVVLADYNEQFF. The CDR3 nucleotides read TGCGCCAGCAGCTTGGTCGTTCTAGCGGACTACAATGAGCAGTTCTTC.

This clone has a single count. V is TRBV28 and J is TRBJ1-5, with D perhaps matching TRBD1 (5 bases). The germline V and J ends were trimmed by 3 bases and 6 bases, with 12 bases remaining between them. The V gene's germline CDR1 is MDHEN and CDR2 SYDVKM. CDR3 length: 14 amino acids. In DNA, the CDR3 is TGTGCCAGCAGTTTTCGGCAGGGCCCTCAGCCCCAGCATTTT. This translates into CASSFRQGPQPQHF.

A remark on this clone: One junction end does not reproduce the germline sequence, and a read error may be involved. The chain joins TRBV6-1 to TRBJ1-5; D gene ambiguous. This CDR3 is 15 amino acids long. The germline V gene has CDR1 MNHNS and CDR2 SASEGT. In DNA, the CDR3 is TGTGCCAGCAGTGGTCTTAGACTGAGCAGTCAGCCCCAGCATTTT. It encodes CASSGLRLSSQPQHF.

V gene TRBV19 combines with J gene TRBJ1-5; D call uncertain. The ends were cut back, 10 bases at V and 2 bases at J, with 18 bases in the middle. Germline CDR1 is LNHDA and CDR2 is SQIVND (reference sequence). The length of the CDR3 is 15 residues. In DNA, the CDR3 is TGTGCCACCGCTGAAACTGCTGGGGGCAATCAGCCCCAGCATTTT. Translation gives CATAETAGGNQPQHF.

This clone turned up a few times. V and J are TRBV7-9 and TRBJ2-2, with no clear D. The CDR3 is 16 residues long. V dropped 5 bases and J dropped 5 bases, with 18 bases sitting between them. Germline V lookup: CDR1 SEHNR, CDR2 FQNEAQ (reference sequence). Here the CDR3 DNA reads TGTGCCAGCAGCGCTCAGTTATTTCGAGGAACCGGGGAGCTGTTTTTT. Residues: CASSAQLFRGTGELFF.

The chain has TRBV10-3 and TRBJ1-6, with D perhaps matching TRBD1 (6 bases). Deletions cut 5 bases from V and 10 bases from J, with 15 bases between. CDR3 length: 14 amino acids. CDR1 ENHRY and CDR2 SYGVKD come from the germline V gene. CDR3 bases: TGTGCCATCAGTAGGGCAGGGGTAAGATCACCCCTCCACTTT. Amino acids: CAISRAGVRSPLHF.

This clone turned up a few times. CDR3 loop: CASRATGPFGEKLFF. CDR3 sequence (DNA): TGTGCCAGCAGAGCTACCGGGCCATTCGGGGAAAAACTGTTTTTT. The chain combines TRBV6-6 with TRBJ1-4; D not resolved. This CDR3 spans 15 amino acids. Germline V gene data show CDR1 as MNHNY and CDR2 as SVGAGI (reference sequence). With 6 bases removed from V and 8 bases from J, the gap between germline ends came to 19 bases.

This chain joins TRBV6-1 and TRBJ2-5; no reliable D call. The CDR3 sequence is 14 residues long. The V gene's germline CDR1 is MNHNS and CDR2 SASEGT. Trimming removed 3 bases from V and 5 bases from J, with 13 bases in between. For the CDR3, the DNA is TGTGCCAGCAGTGATTTGGCCCCTAGGGAGACCCAGTACTTC. Translated, it gives CASSDLAPRETQYF.

The chain is built from TRBV7-2 and TRBJ2-3; D is uncertain. V lost 5 bases, J lost 5 bases, and 11 bases lay in between. Germline CDR1 is SGHTA and CDR2 is FQGNSA. The CDR3 sequence is 13 residues long. This chain's CDR3 is CASSPTHGDTQYF. Written as DNA, the CDR3 is TGTGCCAGCAGCCCAACTCATGGAGATACGCAGTATTTT.

This chain joins TRBV27 and TRBJ2-7, with D possibly matching TRBD2 (7 bases). This CDR3 is built from 15 residues. Germline assignment: CDR1 MNHEY and CDR2 SMNVEV (reference sequence). Between the trimmed V and J ends, which lost 0 bases and 3 bases, there was a span of 12 bases. CDR3 DNA sequence: TGTGCCAGCAGTTTATCCCCGGGGGGCCTCTACGAGCAGTACTTC. Its translation: CASSLSPGGLYEQYF.

The chain combines TRBV7-2 with TRBJ1-6, with D possibly TRBD1 on 5 matching bases. The CDR3 covers 14 residues. The germline gives CDR1 SGHTA, CDR2 FQGNSA. Trimming took 0 bases from V and 7 from J, leaving 7 bases between them. The CDR3 protein is CASSLAGANSPLHF. CDR3 nucleotide sequence: TGTGCCAGCAGCTTAGCCGGGGCAAATTCACCCCTCCACTTT. The variable domain in full, with the rest retrieved from reference TRBV7-2 and TRBJ1-6, is GAGVSQSPSNKVTEKGKDVELRCDPISGHTALYWYRQSLGQGLEFLIYFQGNSAPDKSGLPSDRFSAERTGGSVSTLTIQRTQQEDSAVYLCASSLAGANSPLHFGNGTRLTVT.

The V and J genes are TRBV7-9 and TRBJ1-6; no definite D call. The germline CDR1 and CDR2 sequences are SEHNR and FQNEAQ (reference sequence). CDR3 length: 14 residues. The V end was cut by 3 bases, the J end by 5 bases, with 8 bases between. The DNA for the CDR3 is TGTGCCAGCAGCTTCGGCCAGAATAATTCACCCCTCCACTTT. Protein product: CASSFGQNNSPLHF.

The V and J genes are TRBV7-2 and TRBJ2-3, with 13 bases matching TRBD2. Trimming took 5 bases from V and 6 from J; bases not matched to a gene: 11. This CDR3 is 17 amino acids long. Germline CDR1 is SGHTA and CDR2 is FQGNSA. For the CDR3, the DNA is TGTGCCAGCAGCGTAGTAGGACTAGCGGGGGTCGGGGATACGCAGTATTTT. This gives the protein CASSVVGLAGVGDTQYF.

The chain recombines TRBV5-4 with TRBJ2-5; 8 bases match TRBD2. Germline CDR1 is SGHNT and CDR2 is YYREEE (reference sequence). The CDR3 runs to 17 residues. V lost 4 bases to trimming and J lost 1 base; unmatched junction nucleotides: 12. This CDR3 is CASSPTGLAGPQETQYF. Here the CDR3 DNA reads TGTGCCAGCAGCCCGACGGGGCTAGCGGGTCCCCAAGAGACCCAGTACTTC.

The rearrangement joins TRBV10-3 to TRBJ2-2; D is unclear. The CDR3 length is 14 residues. The V end lost 11 bases, the J end lost 1 base, and 14 bases lay between the germline ends. Germline loops: CDR1 ENHRY, CDR2 SYGVKD. The CDR3 spells CAGQHDVNTGELFF. In DNA, the CDR3 is TGTGCCGGTCAGCATGATGTGAACACCGGGGAGCTGTTTTTT.

This clone was recorded a few times. J is TRBJ2-7 and V is TRBV9; D gene unclear. This CDR3 contains 16 residues. V shed 0 bases and J shed 2 bases, with 15 bases lying between them. In germline, CDR1 is SGDLS, CDR2 YYNGEE. The DNA for the CDR3 is TGTGCCAGCAGCGTAGGCCCACCGGACGTAGCCTACGAGCAGTACTTC. Translating gives CASSVGPPDVAYEQYF. Together with reference TRBV9 and TRBJ2-7, the CDR3 gives the full variable domain: DSGVTQTPKHLITATGQRVTLRCSPRSGDLSVYWYQQSLDQGLQFLIQYYNGEERAKGNILERFSAQQFPDLHSELNLSSLELGDSALYFCASSVGPPDVAYEQYFGPGTRLTVT.

The rearrangement joins TRBV6-1 to TRBJ1-1; D not certain. The CDR3 totals 13 residues. Trimming removed 2 bases at V and 3 bases at J, with 7 bases between. CDR1 MNHNS and CDR2 SASEGT come from the germline V gene. The CDR3 region is CASSEIRDTEAFF. CDR3 nucleotide sequence: TGTGCCAGCAGTGAAATAAGGGACACTGAAGCTTTCTTT.

The chain joins TRBV6-6 to TRBJ1-1; D is uncertain. The CDR3 loop spans 12 amino acids. CDR1 and CDR2 (germline): MNHNY, SVGAGI (reference sequence). Trimming took off 7 bases at V and 3 bases at J, with 9 bases between the two ends. For the CDR3, the DNA is TGTGCCAGCACACTGGTGGACACTGAAGCTTTCTTT. Residues: CASTLVDTEAFF.

Only a few counts were recorded for this clone. The chain links TRBV9 to TRBJ2-3, with D possibly TRBD2 on 6 matching bases. The germline gives CDR1 SGDLS, CDR2 YYNGEE. V was cut by 1 base and J by 3 bases, with 12 bases left in between. The length of the CDR3 is 15 residues. The CDR3 here is CASSVPGGTTDTQYF. CDR3 nucleotides: TGTGCCAGCAGCGTACCCGGGGGAACTACAGATACGCAGTATTTT.

The chain combines TRBV7-3 with TRBJ2-2; 8 positions agree with TRBD2. Trimming took 5 bases from V and 1 from J; bases not matched to a gene: 6. The CDR3 length is 16 residues. CDR1 is SGHTA and CDR2 is FQGTGA in the germline V gene. The CDR3: CASSPGLGRNTGELFF. The CDR3 bases are TGTGCCAGCAGCCCGGGACTAGGAAGGAACACCGGGGAGCTGTTTTTT.

V is TRBV28 and J is TRBJ2-3; D ambiguous. Germline values: CDR1 MDHEN, CDR2 SYDVKM. This CDR3 is built from 15 residues. Trimming cost V 5 bases and J 0 bases, with 12 bases left between them. The CDR3 DNA is TGTGCCAGCAGTGGGCCGCTCGCTAGCACAGATACGCAGTATTTT. Translated, it gives CASSGPLASTDTQYF.

DNA of the CDR3: TGTGCCAGCTCTCGGACTCGCGCAGATACGCAGTATTTT. Its translation is CASSRTRADTQYF. This sequence joins TRBV2 and TRBJ2-3, with D possibly being TRBD2 (5 bases). V was shortened by 8 bases and J by 4 bases, with 13 bases between the two germline ends. This CDR3 region has 13 residues. CDR1 is SNHLY and CDR2 is FYNNEI in the germline V gene.

The chain employs TRBV28 and TRBJ1-2; tentative D call: TRBD1 (6 bases). CDR1 and CDR2 from the germline V gene are MDHEN and SYDVKM. The CDR3 consists of 15 residues. V was clipped by 8 bases and J by 7 bases, with 23 bases between them. CDR3 sequence (DNA): TGTGCCAGCTCGCTGGGTGGCAGGGGATCGAGTGGCTACACCTTC. It is translated as CASSLGGRGSSGYTF.

This clone has only a few counts. The rearrangement links TRBV7-2 to TRBJ2-4; D might be TRBD2 (7 bases). This CDR3 contains 17 residues. The V gene's germline CDR1 is SGHTA and CDR2 FQGNSA. Trimming pared 2 bases from V and 9 bases from J, leaving 23 bases between. The CDR3 DNA follows: TGTGCCAGCAGCTTAACGCCCGGGGGGCCCGGGGAGGGCATTCAGTACTTC. This encodes CASSLTPGGPGEGIQYF.

J is TRBJ1-1 and V is TRBV29-1, with 9 bases lining up with TRBD1. This CDR3 comprises 12 residues. V trimming: 8 bases; J trimming: 5 bases; junction bases outside the gene matches: 6. The germline CDR1 and CDR2 sequences are SQVTM and ANQGSEA. Here the CDR3 reads CSSNRGPTEAFF. The CDR3, as DNA: TGCAGCTCCAACAGGGGGCCTACTGAAGCTTTCTTT.

V is TRBV13 and J is TRBJ2-3; 9 positions match TRBD1. J lost 1 base, V lost 5 bases, and 10 bases had no gene match. The germline CDR1 and CDR2 sequences are PRHDT and FYEKMQ (reference sequence). The CDR3 is 17 amino acids. This CDR3 is CASSARDRVMGTDTQYF. DNA of the CDR3: TGTGCCAGCAGCGCCCGGGACAGGGTAATGGGCACAGATACGCAGTATTTT. Combining the CDR3 with reference TRBV13 and TRBJ2-3 gives the whole variable domain AAGVIQSPRHLIKEKRETATLKCYPIPRHDTVYWYQQGPGQDPQFLISFYEKMQSDKGSIPDRFSAQQFSDYHSELNMSSLELGDSALYFCASSARDRVMGTDTQYFGPGTRLTVL.